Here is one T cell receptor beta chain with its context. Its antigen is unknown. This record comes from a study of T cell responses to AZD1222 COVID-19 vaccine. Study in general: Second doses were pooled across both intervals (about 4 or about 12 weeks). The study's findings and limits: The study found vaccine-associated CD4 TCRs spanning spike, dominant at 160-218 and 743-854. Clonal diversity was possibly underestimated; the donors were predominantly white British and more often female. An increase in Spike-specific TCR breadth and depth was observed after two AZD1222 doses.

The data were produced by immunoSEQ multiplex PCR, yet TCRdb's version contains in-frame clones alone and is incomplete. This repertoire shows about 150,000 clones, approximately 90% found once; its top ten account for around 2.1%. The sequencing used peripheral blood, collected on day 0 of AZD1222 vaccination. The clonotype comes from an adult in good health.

The CDR3 DNA reads as TGCGCCAGCAGCCAAGTTTTGACGAGCGGGGGGGACAGGGTTTCCTACGAGCAGTACTTC. It codes for CASSQVLTSGGDRVSYEQYF. The chain carries TRBV4-3 and TRBJ2-7; a possible D gene is TRBD2 (10 bases). Trimming stripped 1 base from V and 1 base from J, with 26 bases between. This CDR3 contains 20 residues. Germline V gene sequence: CDR1 LGHNA, CDR2 YSLEER.